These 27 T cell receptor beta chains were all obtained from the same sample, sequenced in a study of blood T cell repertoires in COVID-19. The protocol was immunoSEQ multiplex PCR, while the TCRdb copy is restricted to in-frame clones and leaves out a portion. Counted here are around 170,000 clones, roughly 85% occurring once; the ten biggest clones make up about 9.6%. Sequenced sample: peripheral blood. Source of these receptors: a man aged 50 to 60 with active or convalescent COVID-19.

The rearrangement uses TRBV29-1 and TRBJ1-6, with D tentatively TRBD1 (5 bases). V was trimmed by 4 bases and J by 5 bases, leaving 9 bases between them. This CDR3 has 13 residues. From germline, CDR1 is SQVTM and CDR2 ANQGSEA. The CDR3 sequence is CSVAGLNNSPLHF. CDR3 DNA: TGCAGCGTTGCGGGACTGAATAATTCACCCCTCCACTTT.

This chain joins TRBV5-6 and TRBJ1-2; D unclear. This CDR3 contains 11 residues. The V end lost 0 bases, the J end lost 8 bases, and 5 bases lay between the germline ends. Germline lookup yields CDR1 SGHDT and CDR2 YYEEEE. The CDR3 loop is CASSLAGGYTF. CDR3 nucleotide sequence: TGTGCCAGCAGCTTGGCGGGGGGCTACACCTTC.

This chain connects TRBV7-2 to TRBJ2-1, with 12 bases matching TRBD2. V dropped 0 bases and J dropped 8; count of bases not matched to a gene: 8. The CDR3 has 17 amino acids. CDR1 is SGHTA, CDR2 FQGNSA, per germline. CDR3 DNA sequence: TGTGCCAGCAGCTTAGCGAACCCCGGACTAGCGGGGCATGAGCAGTTCTTC. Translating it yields CASSLANPGLAGHEQFF.

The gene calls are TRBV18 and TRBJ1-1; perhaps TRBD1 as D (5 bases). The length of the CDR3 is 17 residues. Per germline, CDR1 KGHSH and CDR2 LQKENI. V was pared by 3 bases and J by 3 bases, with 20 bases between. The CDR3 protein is CASSPFGTPGGDTEAFF. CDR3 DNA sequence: TGTGCCAGCTCACCTTTCGGGACTCCCGGAGGTGACACTGAAGCTTTCTTT.

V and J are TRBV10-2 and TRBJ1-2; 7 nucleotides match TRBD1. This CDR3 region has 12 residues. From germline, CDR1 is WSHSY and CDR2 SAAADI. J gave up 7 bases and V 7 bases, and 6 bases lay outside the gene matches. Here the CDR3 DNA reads TGCGCCAGCACGACAGGGAATACTGGCTACACCTTC. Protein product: CASTTGNTGYTF.

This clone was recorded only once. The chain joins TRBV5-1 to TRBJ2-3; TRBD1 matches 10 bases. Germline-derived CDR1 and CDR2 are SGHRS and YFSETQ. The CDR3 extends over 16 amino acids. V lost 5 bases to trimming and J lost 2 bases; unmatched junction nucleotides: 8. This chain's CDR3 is CASSPGTGVFTDTQYF. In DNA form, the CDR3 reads TGCGCCAGCAGTCCCGGGACAGGGGTCTTCACAGATACGCAGTATTTT. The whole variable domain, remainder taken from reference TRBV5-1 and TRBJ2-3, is KAGVTQTPRYLIKTRGQQVTLSCSPISGHRSVSWYQQTPGQGLQFLFEYFSETQRNKGNFPGRFSGRQFSNSRSEMNVSTLELGDSALYLCASSPGTGVFTDTQYFGPGTRLTVL.

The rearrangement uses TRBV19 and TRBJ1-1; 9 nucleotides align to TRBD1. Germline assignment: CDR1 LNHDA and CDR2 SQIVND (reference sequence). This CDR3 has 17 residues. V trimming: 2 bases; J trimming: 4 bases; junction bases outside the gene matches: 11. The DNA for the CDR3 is TGTGCCAGTAGTATATCCCTAGCCGGGACAGGGACCACTGAAGCTTTCTTT. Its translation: CASSISLAGTGTTEAFF.

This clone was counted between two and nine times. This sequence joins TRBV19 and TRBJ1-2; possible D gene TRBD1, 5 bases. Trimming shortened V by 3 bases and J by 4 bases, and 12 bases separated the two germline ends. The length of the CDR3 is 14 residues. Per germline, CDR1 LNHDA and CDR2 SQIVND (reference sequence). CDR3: CASSMSQGLYGYTF. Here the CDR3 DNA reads TGTGCCAGTAGTATGAGTCAGGGTCTCTATGGCTACACCTTC.

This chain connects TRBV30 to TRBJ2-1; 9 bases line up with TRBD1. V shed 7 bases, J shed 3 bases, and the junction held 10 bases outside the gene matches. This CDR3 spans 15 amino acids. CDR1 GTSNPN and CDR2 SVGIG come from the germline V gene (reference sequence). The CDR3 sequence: CALAPGQGFYNEQFF. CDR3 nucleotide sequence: TGTGCCTTGGCCCCGGGACAGGGTTTCTACAATGAGCAGTTCTTC. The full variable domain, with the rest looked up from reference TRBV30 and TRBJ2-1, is SQTIHQWPATLVQPVGSPLSLECTVEGTSNPNLYWYRQAAGRGLQLLFYSVGIGQISSEVPQNLSASRPQDRQFILSSKKLLLSDSGFYLCALAPGQGFYNEQFFGPGTRLTVL.

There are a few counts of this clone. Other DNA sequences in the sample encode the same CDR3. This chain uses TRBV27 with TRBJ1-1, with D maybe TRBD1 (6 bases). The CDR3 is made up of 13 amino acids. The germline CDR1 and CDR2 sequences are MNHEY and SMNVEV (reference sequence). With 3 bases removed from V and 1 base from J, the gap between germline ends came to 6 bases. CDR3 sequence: CASSLTGNTEAFF. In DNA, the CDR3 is TGTGCCAGCAGTTTGACAGGGAACACTGAAGCTTTCTTT.

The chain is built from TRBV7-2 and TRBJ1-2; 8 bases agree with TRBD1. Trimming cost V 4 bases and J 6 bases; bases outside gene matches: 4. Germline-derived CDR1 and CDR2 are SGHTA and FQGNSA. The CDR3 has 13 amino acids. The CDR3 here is CASSYRGGDGYTF. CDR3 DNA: TGTGCCAGCAGCTACAGGGGGGGAGATGGCTACACCTTC.

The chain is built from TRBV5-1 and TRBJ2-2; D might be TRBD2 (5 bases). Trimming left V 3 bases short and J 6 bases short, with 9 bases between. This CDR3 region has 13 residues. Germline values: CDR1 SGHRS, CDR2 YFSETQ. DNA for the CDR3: TGCGCCAGCAGCTCGGCGGGCCCCGGGGAGCTGTTTTTT. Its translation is CASSSAGPGELFF.

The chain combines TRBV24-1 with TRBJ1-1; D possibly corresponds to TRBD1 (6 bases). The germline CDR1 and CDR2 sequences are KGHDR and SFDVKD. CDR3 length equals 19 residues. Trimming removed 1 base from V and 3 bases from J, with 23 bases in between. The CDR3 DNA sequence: TGTGCCACCAGTGATTTCCGACGGGGGGCGACCCTCGGCGACACTGAAGCTTTCTTT. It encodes CATSDFRRGATLGDTEAFF.

CDR3 nucleotides: TGTGCCAGCAGCACTTACAATGAGCAGTTCTTC. It encodes CASSTYNEQFF. The chain joins TRBV9 to TRBJ2-1; D not certain. CDR3 length: 11 residues. Looked up from germline, CDR1 is SGDLS and CDR2 is YYNGEE. The germline V and J ends were trimmed by 4 bases and 4 bases, with 3 bases remaining between them.

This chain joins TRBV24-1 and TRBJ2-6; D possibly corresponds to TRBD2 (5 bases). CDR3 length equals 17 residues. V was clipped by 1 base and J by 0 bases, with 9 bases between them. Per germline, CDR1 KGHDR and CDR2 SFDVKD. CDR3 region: CATSDFSGNSGANVLTF. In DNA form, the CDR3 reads TGTGCCACCAGTGATTTTTCGGGGAACTCTGGGGCCAACGTCCTGACTTTC.

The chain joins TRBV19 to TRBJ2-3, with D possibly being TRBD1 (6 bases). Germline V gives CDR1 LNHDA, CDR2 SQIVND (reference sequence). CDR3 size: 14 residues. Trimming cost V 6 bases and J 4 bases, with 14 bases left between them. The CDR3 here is CASRIQGIADTQYF. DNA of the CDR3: TGTGCCAGTAGAATACAGGGAATCGCAGATACGCAGTATTTT.

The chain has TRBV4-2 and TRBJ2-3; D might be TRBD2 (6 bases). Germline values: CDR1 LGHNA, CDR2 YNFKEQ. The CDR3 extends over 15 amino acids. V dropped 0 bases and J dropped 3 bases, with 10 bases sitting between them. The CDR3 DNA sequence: TGTGCCAGCAGCCAAGATCCCAGCGGGACAGATACGCAGTATTTT. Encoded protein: CASSQDPSGTDTQYF.

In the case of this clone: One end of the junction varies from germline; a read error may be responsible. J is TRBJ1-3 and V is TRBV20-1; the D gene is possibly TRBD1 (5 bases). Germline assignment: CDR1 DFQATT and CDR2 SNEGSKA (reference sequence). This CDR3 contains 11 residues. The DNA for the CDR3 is TGCAGTGCGTGGAGACAGCCCCTCTTCCAATTT. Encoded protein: CSAWRQPLFQF.

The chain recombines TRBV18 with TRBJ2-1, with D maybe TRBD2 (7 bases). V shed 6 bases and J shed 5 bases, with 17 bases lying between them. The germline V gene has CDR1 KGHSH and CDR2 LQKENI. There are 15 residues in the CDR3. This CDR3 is CASSHTRGGDNEQFF. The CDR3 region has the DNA TGTGCCAGCTCCCATACAAGGGGGGGAGACAATGAGCAGTTCTTC. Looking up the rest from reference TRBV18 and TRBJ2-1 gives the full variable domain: NAGVMQNPRHLVRRRGQEARLRCSPMKGHSHVYWYRQLPEEGLKFMVYLQKENIIDESGMPKERFSAEFPKEGPSILRIQQVVRGDSAAYFCASSHTRGGDNEQFFGPGTRLTVL.

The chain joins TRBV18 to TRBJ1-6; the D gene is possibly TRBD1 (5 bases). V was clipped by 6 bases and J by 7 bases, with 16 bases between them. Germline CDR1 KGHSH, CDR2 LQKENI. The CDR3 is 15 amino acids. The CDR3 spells CASSSKTGNNSPLHF. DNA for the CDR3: TGTGCCAGCTCCTCAAAAACAGGAAACAATTCACCCCTCCACTTT. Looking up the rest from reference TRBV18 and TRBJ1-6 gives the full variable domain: NAGVMQNPRHLVRRRGQEARLRCSPMKGHSHVYWYRQLPEEGLKFMVYLQKENIIDESGMPKERFSAEFPKEGPSILRIQQVVRGDSAAYFCASSSKTGNNSPLHFGNGTRLTVT.

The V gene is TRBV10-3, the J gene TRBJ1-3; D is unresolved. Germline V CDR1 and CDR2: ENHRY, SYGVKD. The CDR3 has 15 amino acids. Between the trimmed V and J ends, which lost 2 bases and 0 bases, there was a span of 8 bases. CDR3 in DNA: TGTGCCATCAGTGAGGGGCCAGTCTCTGGAAACACCATATATTTT. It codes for CAISEGPVSGNTIYF.

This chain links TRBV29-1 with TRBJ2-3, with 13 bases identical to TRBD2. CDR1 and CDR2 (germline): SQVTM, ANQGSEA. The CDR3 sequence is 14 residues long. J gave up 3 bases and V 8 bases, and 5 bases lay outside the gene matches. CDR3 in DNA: TGCAGCACGGGACTAGCGGGAAGAACAGATACGCAGTATTTT. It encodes CSTGLAGRTDTQYF.

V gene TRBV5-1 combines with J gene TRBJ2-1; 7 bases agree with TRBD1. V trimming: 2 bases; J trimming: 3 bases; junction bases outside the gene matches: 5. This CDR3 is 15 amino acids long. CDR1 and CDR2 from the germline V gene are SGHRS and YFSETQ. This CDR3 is CASSLGGGYYNEQFF. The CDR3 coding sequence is TGCGCCAGCAGCTTAGGGGGCGGGTACTACAATGAGCAGTTCTTC.

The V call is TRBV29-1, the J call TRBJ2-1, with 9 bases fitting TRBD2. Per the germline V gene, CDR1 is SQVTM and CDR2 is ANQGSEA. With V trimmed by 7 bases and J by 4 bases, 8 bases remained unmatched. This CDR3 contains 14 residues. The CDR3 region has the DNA TGCAGCGGCGAGCGGGGGGCGGGATACAATGAGCAGTTCTTC. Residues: CSGERGAGYNEQFF.

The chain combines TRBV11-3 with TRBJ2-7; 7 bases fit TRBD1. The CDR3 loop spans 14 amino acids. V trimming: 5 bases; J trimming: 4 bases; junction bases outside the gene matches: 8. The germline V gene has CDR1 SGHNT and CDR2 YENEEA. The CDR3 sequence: CASSPTGQTYEQYF. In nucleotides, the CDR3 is TGTGCCAGCAGCCCGACGGGACAGACTTACGAGCAGTACTTC.

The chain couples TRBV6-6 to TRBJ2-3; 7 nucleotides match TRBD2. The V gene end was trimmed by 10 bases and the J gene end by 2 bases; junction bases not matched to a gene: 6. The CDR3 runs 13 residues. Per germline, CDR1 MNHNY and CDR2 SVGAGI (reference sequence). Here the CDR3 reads CAIWDYPTDTQYF. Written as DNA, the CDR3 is TGTGCCATTTGGGACTACCCCACAGATACGCAGTATTTT.

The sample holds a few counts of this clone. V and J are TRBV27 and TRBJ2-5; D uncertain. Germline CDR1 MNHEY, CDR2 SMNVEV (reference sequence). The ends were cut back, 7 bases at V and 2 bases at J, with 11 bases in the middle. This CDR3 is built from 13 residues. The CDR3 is CASKLQMQETQYF. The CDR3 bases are TGTGCCAGCAAATTACAAATGCAAGAGACCCAGTACTTC.